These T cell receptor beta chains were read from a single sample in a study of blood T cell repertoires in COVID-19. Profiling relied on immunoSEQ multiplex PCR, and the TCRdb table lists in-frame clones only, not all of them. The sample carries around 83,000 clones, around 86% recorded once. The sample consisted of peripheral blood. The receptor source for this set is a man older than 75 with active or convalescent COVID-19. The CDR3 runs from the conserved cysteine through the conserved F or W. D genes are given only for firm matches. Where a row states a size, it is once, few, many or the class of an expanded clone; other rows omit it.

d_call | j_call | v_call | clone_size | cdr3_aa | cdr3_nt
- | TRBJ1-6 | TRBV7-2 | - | CASSLAARSSYNSPLHF | TGTGCCAGCAGCTTAGCAGCGAGGAGCTCCTATAATTCACCCCTCCACTTT
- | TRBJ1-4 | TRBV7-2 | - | CASSLQGWGEKLFF | TGTGCCAGCAGCTTACAGGGGTGGGGTGAAAAACTGTTTTTT
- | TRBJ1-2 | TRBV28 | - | CASTSLARVHGYTF | TGTGCCAGCACCTCCTTGGCCAGGGTCCATGGCTACACCTTC
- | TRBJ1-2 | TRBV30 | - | CAWTVNYGYTF | TGTGCCTGGACCGTGAACTATGGCTACACCTTC
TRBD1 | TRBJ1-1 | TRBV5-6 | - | CASSLLTGVMNTEAFF | TGTGCCAGCAGCTTGTTAACAGGGGTAATGAACACTGAAGCTTTCTTT
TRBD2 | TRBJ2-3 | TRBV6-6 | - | CASSYWAGDTDTQYF | TGTGCCAGCAGTTACTGGGCGGGGGACACAGATACGCAGTATTTT
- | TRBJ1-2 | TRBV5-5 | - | CASSLASTLYGYTF | TGTGCCAGCAGCTTGGCGAGTACCCTCTATGGCTACACCTTC
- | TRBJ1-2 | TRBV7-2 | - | CASSPQGGYGYTF | TGTGCCAGCAGCCCCCAAGGGGGATATGGCTACACCTTC
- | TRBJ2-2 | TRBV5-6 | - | CASSSLKRDTGELFF | TGTGCCAGCAGCTCCTTAAAACGAGACACCGGGGAGCTGTTTTTT
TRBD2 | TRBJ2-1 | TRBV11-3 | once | CASSHLGVAGGGNEQFF | TGTGCCAGCAGCCACCTTGGCGTGGCGGGAGGCGGGAATGAGCAGTTCTTC
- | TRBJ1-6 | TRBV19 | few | CASSIQANSPLHF | TGTGCCAGTAGTATACAGGCAAATTCACCCCTCCACTTT
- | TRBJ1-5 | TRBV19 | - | CASSLRDTNQPQHF | TGTGCCAGTAGCCTCCGGGACACCAATCAGCCCCAGCATTTT
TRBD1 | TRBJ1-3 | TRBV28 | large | CASSARQGRGGNTIYF | TGTGCCAGCAGTGCCCGACAGGGGAGAGGCGGAAACACCATATATTTT
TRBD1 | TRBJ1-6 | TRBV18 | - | CASSPGQERNSPLHF | TGTGCCAGCTCACCCGGACAGGAACGCAATTCACCCCTCCACTTT
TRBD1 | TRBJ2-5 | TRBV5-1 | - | CASSRPGGRQETQYF | TGCGCCAGCAGCAGGCCAGGGGGTCGGCAAGAGACCCAGTACTTC
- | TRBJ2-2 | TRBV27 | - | CASSSLGTEGGELFF | TGTGCCAGCAGTTCCCTCGGGACGGAGGGTGGGGAGCTGTTTTTT
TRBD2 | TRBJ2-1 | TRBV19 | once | CASSQGLVYNEQFF | TGTGCCAGTAGCCAGGGACTAGTCTACAATGAGCAGTTCTTC
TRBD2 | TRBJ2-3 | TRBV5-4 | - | CASSLVGGRDADTQYF | TGTGCCAGCAGCTTGGTGGGCGGGAGAGATGCAGATACGCAGTATTTT
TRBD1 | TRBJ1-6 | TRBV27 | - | CASRGQGVYNSPLHF | TGTGCCAGCAGGGGACAGGGTGTCTATAATTCACCCCTCCACTTT
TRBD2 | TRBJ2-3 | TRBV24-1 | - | CATSDSPGGGGPADTQYF | TGTGCCACCAGTGATTCCCCGGGCGGGGGGGGCCCGGCAGATACGCAGTATTTT
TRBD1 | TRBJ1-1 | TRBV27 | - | CASSIGDRGNTEAFF | TGTGCCAGCAGTATCGGGGACAGGGGGAACACTGAAGCTTTCTTT
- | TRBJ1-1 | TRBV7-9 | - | CASSPDRMNTEAFF | TGTGCCAGCAGCCCCGACAGGATGAACACTGAAGCTTTCTTT
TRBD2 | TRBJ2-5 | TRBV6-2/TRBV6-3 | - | CASSPGLAGGVTQYF | TGTGCCAGCAGCCCGGGACTAGCGGGAGGAGTGACCCAGTACTTC
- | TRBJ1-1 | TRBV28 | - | CASSSPWGQGLNTEAFF | TGTGCCAGCAGCTCACCATGGGGTCAGGGATTGAACACTGAAGCTTTCTTT
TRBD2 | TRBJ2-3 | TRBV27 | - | CASSFFGLEYTQYF | TGTGCCAGCAGTTTCTTCGGACTAGAGTACACGCAGTATTTT
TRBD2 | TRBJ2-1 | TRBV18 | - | CASSPASGGDEQFF | TGTGCCAGCTCACCAGCTAGCGGGGGAGATGAGCAGTTCTTC
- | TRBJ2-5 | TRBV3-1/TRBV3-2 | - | CASSGTRFTGETQYF | TGTGCCAGCAGCGGAACGAGGTTTACGGGAGAGACCCAGTACTTC
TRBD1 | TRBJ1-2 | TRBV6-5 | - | CASSWGTGLNYGYTF | TGTGCCAGCAGTTGGGGGACAGGCCTGAACTATGGCTACACCTTC
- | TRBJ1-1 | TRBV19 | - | CASSLRGAENTEAFF | TGTGCCAGTAGTCTAAGGGGTGCCGAGAACACTGAAGCTTTCTTT
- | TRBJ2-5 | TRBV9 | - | CASSVGTVQETQYF | TGTGCCAGCAGCGTAGGAACAGTCCAAGAGACCCAGTACTTC
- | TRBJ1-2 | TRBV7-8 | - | CASSLVQGNYGYTF | TGTGCCAGCAGCTTAGTTCAGGGGAACTATGGCTACACCTTC
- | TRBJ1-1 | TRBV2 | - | CASSAYKTGLNTEAFF | TGTGCCAGCAGCGCCTATAAGACAGGATTGAACACTGAAGCTTTCTTT
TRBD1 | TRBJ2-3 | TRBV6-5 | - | CATRTGAATDTQYF | TGTGCCACTCGGACAGGGGCCGCCACAGATACGCAGTATTTT
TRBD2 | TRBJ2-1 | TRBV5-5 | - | CASSLAGGEQFF | TGTGCCAGCAGCTTGGCGGGGGGTGAGCAGTTCTTC
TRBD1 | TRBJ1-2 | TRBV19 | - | CASTPAPGQGYNYGYTF | TGTGCCAGTACTCCCGCCCCCGGACAGGGTTATAACTATGGCTACACCTTC
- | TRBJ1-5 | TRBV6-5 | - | CASSYRLDQPQHF | TGTGCCAGCAGTTACCGATTAGATCAGCCCCAGCATTTT
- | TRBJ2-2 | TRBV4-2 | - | CASSQETSISGELFF | TGTGCCAGCAGCCAAGAGACTAGTATATCCGGGGAGCTGTTTTTT
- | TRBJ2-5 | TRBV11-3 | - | CASSTGVGETQYF | TGTGCCAGCAGCACGGGGGTGGGGGAGACCCAGTACTTC
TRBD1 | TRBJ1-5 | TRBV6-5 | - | CASRKQGESNQPQHF | TGTGCCAGCAGAAAACAGGGGGAAAGCAATCAGCCCCAGCATTTT
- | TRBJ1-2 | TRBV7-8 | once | CASSLGGLGGYTF | TGTGCCAGCAGCTTAGGTGGTCTCGGTGGCTACACCTTC
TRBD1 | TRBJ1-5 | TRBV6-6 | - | CASRSGTGGDQPQHF | TGTGCCAGCAGATCCGGGACAGGGGGCGATCAGCCCCAGCATTTT
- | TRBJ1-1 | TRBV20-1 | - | CSASQSGQMNTEAFF | TGCAGTGCTAGTCAGTCCGGACAAATGAACACTGAAGCTTTCTTT
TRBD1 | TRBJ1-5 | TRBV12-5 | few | CASGTGVYQPQHF | TGTGCTAGTGGGACAGGGGTGTATCAGCCCCAGCATTTT
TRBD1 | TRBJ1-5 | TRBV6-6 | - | CASTDRDNQPQHF | TGTGCCAGCACCGACAGGGACAATCAGCCCCAGCATTTT
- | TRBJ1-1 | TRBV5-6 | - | CASSFRHTNTEAFF | TGTGCCAGCAGCTTTCGACATACGAACACTGAAGCTTTCTTT
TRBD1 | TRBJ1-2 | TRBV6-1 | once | CASSEFTGGLNYGYTF | TGTGCCAGCAGTGAATTCACAGGGGGCCTAAACTATGGCTACACCTTC
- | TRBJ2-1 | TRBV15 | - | CATSRGGQSYNEQFF | TGTGCCACCAGCAGAGGCGGACAGTCCTACAATGAGCAGTTCTTC